This TCR beta chain is from a study of OX40 agonist ivuxolimab in advanced cancers. Sequencing was performed with immunoSEQ multiplex PCR; in TCRdb, only in-frame clones are kept and a portion is missing. In the table there are about 66,000 clones, 87% of which are singletons. The CDR3 totals 14 residues. Germline lookup yields CDR1 SGHNT and CDR2 YYREEE (reference sequence). Trimming removed 0 bases from V and 0 bases from J, with 6 bases in between. The clonotype comes from an adult with an advanced solid tumor such as melanoma, head and neck, liver or kidney cancer. The sample in question was CD4+ or CD8+ T cells sorted from blood, obtained in a trial of the OX40 agonist ivuxolimab. This sequence joins TRBV5-4 and TRBJ1-1; D unresolved. This CDR3 reads CASSLGQMNTEAFF. CDR3 nucleotides: TGTGCCAGCAGCTTGGGCCAGATGAACACTGAAGCTTTCTTT. The full variable domain, with the rest looked up from reference TRBV5-4 and TRBJ1-1, is ETGVTQSPTHLIKTRGQQVTLRCSSQSGHNTVSWYQQALGQGPQFIFQYYREEENGRGNFPPRFSGLQFPNYSSELNVNALELDDSALYLCASSLGQMNTEAFFGQGTRLTVV.